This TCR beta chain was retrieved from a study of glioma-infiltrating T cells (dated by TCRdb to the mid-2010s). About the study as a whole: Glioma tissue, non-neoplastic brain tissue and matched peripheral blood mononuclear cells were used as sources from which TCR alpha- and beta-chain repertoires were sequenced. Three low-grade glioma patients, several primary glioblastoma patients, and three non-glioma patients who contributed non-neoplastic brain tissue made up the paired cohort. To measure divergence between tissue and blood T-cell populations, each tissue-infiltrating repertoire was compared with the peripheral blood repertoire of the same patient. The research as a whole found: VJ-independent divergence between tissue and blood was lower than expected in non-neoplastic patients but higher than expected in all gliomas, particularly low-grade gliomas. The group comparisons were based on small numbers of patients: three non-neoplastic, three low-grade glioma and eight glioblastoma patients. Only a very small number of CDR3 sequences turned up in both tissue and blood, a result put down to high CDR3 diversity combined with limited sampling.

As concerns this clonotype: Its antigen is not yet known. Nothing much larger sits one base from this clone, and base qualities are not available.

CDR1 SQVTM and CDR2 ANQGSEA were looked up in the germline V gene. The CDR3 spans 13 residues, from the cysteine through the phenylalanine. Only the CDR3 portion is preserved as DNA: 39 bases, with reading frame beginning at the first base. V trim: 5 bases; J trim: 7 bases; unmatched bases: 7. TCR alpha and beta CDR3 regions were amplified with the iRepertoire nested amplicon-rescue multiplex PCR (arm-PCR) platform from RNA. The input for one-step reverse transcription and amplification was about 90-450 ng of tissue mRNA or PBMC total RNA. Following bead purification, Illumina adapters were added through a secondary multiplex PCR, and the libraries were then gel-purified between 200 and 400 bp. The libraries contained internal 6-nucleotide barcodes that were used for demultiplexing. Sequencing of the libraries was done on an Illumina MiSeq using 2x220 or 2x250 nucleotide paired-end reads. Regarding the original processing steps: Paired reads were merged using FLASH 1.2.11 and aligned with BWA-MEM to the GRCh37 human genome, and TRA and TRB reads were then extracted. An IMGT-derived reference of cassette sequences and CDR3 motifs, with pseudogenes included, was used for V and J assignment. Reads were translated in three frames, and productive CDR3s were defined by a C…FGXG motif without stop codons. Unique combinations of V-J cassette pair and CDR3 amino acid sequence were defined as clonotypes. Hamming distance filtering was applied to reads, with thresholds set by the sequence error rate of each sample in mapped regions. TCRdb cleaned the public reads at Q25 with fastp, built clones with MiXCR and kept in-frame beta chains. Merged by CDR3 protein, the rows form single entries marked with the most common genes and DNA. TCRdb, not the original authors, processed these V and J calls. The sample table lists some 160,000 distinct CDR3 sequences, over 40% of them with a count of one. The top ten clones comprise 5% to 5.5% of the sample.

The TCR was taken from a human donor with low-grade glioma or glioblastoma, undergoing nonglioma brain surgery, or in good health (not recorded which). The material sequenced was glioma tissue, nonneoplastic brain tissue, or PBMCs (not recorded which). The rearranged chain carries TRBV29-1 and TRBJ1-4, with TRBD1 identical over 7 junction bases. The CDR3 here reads CSVQGGRVEKLFF. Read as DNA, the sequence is TGCAGCGTTCAGGGGGGCCGGGTTGAAAAACTGTTTTTT.